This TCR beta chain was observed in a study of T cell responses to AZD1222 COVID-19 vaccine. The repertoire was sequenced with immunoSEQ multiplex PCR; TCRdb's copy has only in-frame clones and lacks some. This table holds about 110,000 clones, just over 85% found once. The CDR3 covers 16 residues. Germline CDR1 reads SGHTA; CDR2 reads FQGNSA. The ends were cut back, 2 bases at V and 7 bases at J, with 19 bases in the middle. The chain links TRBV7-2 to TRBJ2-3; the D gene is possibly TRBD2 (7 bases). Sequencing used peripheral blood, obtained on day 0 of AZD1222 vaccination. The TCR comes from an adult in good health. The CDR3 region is CASSLQAGEGTHTQYF. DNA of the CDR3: TGTGCCAGCAGCTTACAGGCAGGGGAGGGCACTCATACGCAGTATTTT.